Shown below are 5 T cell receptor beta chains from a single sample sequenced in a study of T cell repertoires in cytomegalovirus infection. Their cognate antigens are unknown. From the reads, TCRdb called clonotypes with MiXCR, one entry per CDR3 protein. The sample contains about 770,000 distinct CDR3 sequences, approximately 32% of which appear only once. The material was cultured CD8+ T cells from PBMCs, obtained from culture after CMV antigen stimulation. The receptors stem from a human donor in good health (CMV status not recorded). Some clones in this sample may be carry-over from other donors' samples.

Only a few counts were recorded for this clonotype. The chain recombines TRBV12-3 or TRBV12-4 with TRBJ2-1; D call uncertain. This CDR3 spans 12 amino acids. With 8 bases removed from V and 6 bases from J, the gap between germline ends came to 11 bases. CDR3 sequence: CASLERGNEQFF. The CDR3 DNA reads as TGTGCCAGCCTAGAGAGAGGCAATGAGCAGTTCTTC.

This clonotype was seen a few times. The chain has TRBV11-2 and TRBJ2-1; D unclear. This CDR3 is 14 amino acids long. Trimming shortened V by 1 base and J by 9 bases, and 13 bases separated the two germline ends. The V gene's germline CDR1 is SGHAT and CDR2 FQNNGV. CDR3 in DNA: TGTGCCAGCAGCTTAGGAGATGCTTTGGTTGAGCAGTTCTTC. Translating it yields CASSLGDALVEQFF.

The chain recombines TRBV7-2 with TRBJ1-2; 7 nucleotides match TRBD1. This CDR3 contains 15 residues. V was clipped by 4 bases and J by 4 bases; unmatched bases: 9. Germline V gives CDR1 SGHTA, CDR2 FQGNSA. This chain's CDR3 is CASSSTAGQVYGYTF. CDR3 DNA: TGTGCCAGCAGCTCTACTGCCGGACAGGTCTATGGCTACACCTTC.

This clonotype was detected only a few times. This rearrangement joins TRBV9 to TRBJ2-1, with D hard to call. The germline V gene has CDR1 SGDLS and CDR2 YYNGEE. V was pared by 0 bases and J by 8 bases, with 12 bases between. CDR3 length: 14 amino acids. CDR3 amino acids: CASSVEADPYEQFF. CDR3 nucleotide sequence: TGTGCCAGCAGCGTAGAGGCAGATCCCTATGAGCAGTTCTTC.

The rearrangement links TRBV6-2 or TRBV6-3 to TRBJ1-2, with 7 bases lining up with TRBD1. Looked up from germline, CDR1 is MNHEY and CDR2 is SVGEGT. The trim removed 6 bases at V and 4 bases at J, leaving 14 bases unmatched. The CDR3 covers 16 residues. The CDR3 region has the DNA TGTGCCAGCAGCCCGAACAGGGGAGCACCGTTCTATGGCTACACCTTC. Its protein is CASSPNRGAPFYGYTF.